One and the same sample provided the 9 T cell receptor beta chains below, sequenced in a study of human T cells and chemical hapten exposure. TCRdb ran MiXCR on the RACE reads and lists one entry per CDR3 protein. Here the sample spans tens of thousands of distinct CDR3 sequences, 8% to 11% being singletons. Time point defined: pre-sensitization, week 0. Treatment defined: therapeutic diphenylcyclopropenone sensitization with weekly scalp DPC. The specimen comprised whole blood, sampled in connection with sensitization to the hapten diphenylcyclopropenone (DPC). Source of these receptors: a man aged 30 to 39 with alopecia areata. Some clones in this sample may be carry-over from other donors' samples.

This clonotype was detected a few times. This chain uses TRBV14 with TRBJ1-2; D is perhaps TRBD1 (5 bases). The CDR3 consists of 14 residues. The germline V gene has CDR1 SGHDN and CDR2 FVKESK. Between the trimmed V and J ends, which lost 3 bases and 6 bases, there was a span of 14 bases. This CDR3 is CASSHRLPGHGYTF. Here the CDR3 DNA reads TGTGCCAGCAGCCATCGCCTCCCAGGGCATGGCTACACCTTC.

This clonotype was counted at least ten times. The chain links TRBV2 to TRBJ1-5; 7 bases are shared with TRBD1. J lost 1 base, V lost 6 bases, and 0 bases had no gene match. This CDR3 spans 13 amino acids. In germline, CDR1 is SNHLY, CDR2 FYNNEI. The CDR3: CASRDRSNQPQHF. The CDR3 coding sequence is TGTGCCAGCAGGGACAGGAGCAATCAGCCCCAGCATTTT.

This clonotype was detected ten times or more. This chain's CDR3 is CASSLGPWGDEQFF. The CDR3 DNA is TGTGCCAGCAGCTTGGGGCCATGGGGGGATGAGCAGTTCTTC. V is TRBV5-4 and J is TRBJ2-1; tentatively, D is TRBD2 (6 bases). V was clipped by 0 bases and J by 8 bases, with 12 bases between them. There are 14 residues in the CDR3. Germline-derived CDR1 and CDR2 are SGHNT and YYREEE (reference sequence).

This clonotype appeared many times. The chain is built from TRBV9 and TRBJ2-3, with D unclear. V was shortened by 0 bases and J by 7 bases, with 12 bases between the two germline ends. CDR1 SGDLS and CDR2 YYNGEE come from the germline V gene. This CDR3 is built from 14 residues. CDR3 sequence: CASSVGPRSHTQYF. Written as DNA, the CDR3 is TGTGCCAGCAGCGTAGGGCCCCGGTCCCATACGCAGTATTTT.

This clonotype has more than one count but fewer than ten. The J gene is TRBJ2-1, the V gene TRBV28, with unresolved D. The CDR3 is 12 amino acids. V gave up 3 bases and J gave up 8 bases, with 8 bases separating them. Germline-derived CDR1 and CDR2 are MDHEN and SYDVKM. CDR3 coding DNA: TGTGCCAGCAGTTTGCCCCCTTATGAGCAGTTCTTC. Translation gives CASSLPPYEQFF.

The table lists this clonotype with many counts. The CDR3 is CASSPDRGRDGYTF. DNA of the CDR3: TGTGCCAGCAGTCCGGACAGGGGCCGGGATGGCTACACCTTC. This rearrangement joins TRBV12-3 or TRBV12-4 to TRBJ1-2, with TRBD1 matching over 9 bases. This CDR3 comprises 14 residues. The J segment lost 6 bases and the V segment lost 5 bases, leaving 7 bases of the junction unmatched.

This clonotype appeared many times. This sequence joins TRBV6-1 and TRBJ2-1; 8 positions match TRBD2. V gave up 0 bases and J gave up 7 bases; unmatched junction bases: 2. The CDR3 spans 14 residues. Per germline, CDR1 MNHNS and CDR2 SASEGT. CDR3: CASSEAGTRNEQFF. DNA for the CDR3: TGTGCCAGCAGTGAAGCTGGGACTAGAAATGAGCAGTTCTTC.

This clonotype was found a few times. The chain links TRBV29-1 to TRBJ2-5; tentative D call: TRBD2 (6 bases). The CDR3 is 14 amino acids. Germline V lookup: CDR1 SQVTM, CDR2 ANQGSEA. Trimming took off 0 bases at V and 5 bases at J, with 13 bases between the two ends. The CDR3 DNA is TGCAGCGTTGAAGACAGGGTGGGAGGTGAGACCCAGTACTTC. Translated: CSVEDRVGGETQYF. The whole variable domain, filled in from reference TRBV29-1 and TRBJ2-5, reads SAVISQKPSRDICQRGTSLTIQCQVDSQVTMMFWYRQQPGQSLTLIATANQGSEATYESGFVIDKFPISRPNLTFSTLTVSNMSPEDSSIYLCSVEDRVGGETQYFGPGTRLLVL.

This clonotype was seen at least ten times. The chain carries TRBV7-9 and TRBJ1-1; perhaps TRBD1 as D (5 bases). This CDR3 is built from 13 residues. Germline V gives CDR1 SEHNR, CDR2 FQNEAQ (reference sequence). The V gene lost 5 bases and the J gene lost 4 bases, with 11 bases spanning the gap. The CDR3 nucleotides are TGTGCCAGCAGCCCCGTGGGGGGCACTGAAGCTTTCTTT. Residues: CASSPVGGTEAFF.